The present TCR beta chain was sequenced within a study of shared clonotypes between healthy human individuals. Here immunoSEQ multiplex PCR was the method, and the copy in TCRdb shows in-frame clones only, minus some. The sample holds about 590,000 clones, just under 97% seen once. This clone has more than one count but fewer than ten. Its specificity is not known. Selected positively for CCR7 and CD45RO-negative, naive CD8 cells excluded terminally differentiated effector memory CD45RA+ cells. Regarding the study as a whole: Rarefaction curves obtained for sorted subsets showed sequencing incomplete despite large depth.

This CDR3 has 13 residues. Germline V gene sequence: CDR1 SGHAT, CDR2 FQNNGV. V was trimmed by 5 bases and J by 1 base, leaving 8 bases between them. The sample was naive CD8+ T cells sorted from blood. The chain carries TRBV11-2 and TRBJ1-2; D uncertain. This clonotype originated in a woman in her twenties or thirties in good health. CDR3 bases: TGTGCCAGCAGCCATGACGGTAACTATGGCTACACCTTC. Protein product: CASSHDGNYGYTF.